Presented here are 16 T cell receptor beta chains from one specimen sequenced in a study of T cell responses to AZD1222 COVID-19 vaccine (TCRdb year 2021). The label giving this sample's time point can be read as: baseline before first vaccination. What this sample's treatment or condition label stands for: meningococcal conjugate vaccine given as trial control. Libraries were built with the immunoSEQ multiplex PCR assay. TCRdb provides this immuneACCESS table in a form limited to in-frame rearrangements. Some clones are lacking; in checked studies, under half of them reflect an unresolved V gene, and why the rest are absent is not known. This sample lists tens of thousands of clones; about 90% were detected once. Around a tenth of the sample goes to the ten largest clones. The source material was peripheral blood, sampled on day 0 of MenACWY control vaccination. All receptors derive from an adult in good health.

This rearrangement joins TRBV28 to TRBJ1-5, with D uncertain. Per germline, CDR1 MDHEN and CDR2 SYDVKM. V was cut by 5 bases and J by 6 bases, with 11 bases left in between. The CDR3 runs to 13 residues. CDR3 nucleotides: TGTGCCAGCAGTCGGGGTTCTGGTCAGCCCCAGCATTTT. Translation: CASSRGSGQPQHF.

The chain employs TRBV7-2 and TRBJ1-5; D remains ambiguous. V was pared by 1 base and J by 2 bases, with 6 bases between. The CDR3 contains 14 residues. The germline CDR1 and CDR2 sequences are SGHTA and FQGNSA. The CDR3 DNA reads TGTGCCAGCAGCTTAGTGGCGGGCAATCAGCCCCAGCATTTT. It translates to CASSLVAGNQPQHF.

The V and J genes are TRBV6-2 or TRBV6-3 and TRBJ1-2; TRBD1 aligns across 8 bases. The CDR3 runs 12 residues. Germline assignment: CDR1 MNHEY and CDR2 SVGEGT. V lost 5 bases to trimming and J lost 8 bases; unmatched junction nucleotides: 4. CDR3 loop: CASSDRGRGYTF. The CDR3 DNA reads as TGTGCCAGCAGTGACAGGGGACGAGGCTACACCTTC.

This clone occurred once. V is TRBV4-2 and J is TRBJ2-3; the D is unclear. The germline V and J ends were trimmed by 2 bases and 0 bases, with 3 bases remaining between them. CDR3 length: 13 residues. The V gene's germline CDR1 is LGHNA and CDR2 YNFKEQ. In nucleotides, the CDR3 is TGTGCCAGCAGCCAACGTAGCACAGATACGCAGTATTTT. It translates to CASSQRSTDTQYF.

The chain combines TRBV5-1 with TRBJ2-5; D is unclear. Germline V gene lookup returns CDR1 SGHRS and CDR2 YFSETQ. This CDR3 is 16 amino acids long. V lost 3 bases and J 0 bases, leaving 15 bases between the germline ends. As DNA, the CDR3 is TGCGCCAGCAGCTCGTCCCGGTCGGCGGACCAAGAGACCCAGTACTTC. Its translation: CASSSSRSADQETQYF. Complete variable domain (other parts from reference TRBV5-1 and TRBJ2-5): KAGVTQTPRYLIKTRGQQVTLSCSPISGHRSVSWYQQTPGQGLQFLFEYFSETQRNKGNFPGRFSGRQFSNSRSEMNVSTLELGDSALYLCASSSSRSADQETQYFGPGTRLLVL.

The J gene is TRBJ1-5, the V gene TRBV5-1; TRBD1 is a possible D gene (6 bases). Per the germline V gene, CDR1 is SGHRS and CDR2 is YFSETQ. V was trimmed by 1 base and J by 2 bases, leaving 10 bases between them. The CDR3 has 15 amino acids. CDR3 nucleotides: TGCGCCAGCAGCTTGAGGGGGGGCGGCAATCAGCCCCAGCATTTT. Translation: CASSLRGGGNQPQHF.

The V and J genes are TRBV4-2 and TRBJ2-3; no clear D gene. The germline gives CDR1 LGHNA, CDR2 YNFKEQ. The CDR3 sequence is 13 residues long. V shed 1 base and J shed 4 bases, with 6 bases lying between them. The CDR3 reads CASSQGQADTQYF. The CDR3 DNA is TGTGCCAGCAGCCAAGGTCAGGCAGATACGCAGTATTTT.

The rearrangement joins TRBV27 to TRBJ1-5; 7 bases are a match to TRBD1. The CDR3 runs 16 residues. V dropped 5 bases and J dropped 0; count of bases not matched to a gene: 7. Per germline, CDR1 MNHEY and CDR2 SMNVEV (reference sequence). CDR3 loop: CASSQTGSYSNQPQHF. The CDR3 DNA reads TGTGCCAGCAGTCAGACAGGGAGCTATAGCAATCAGCCCCAGCATTTT.

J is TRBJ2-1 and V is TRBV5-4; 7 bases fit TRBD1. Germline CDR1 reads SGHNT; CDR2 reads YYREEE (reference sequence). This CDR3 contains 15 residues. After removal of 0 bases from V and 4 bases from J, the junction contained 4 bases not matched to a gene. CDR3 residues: CASSLDRDRYNEQFF. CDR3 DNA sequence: TGTGCCAGCAGCTTGGACCGGGACAGATACAATGAGCAGTTCTTC.

The CDR3 loop is CASSPLQGLNTEAFF. For the CDR3, the DNA is TGCGCCAGCAGCCCCCTCCAGGGGTTGAACACTGAAGCTTTCTTT. This sequence joins TRBV5-1 and TRBJ1-1; weak D call: TRBD1 (6 bases). Germline V gene lookup returns CDR1 SGHRS and CDR2 YFSETQ. There are 15 residues in the CDR3. With 4 bases removed from V and 0 bases from J, the gap between germline ends came to 13 bases.

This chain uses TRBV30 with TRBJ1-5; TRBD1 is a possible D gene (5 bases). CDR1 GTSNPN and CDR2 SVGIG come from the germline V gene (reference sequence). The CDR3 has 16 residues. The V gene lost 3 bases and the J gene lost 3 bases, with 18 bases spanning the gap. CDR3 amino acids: CAWRPAGTTVNQPQHF. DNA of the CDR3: TGTGCCTGGAGACCGGCAGGGACGACTGTCAATCAGCCCCAGCATTTT.

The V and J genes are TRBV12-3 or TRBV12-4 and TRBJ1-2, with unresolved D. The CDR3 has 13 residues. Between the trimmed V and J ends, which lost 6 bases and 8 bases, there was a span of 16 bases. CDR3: CASSPPGQMGYTF. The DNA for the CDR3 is TGTGCCAGCAGCCCCCCCGGCCAGATGGGCTACACCTTC.

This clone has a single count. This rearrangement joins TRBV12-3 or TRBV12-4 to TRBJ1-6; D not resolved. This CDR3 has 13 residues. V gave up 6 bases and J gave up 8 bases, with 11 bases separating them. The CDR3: CASRTARDSPLHF. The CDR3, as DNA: TGTGCCAGCAGGACGGCACGGGATTCACCCCTCCACTTT.

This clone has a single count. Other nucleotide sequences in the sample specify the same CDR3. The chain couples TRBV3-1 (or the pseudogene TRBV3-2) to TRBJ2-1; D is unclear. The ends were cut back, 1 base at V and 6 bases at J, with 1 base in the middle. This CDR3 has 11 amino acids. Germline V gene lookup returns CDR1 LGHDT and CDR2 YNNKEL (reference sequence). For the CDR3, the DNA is TGTGCCAGCAGCCAAGGCAATGAGCAGTTCTTC. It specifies CASSQGNEQFF.

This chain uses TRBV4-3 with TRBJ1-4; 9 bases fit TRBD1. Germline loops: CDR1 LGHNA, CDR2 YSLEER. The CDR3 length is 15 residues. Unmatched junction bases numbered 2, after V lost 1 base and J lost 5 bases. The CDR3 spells CASSQGGQGNEKLFF. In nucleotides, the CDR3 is TGCGCCAGCAGCCAAGGTGGACAGGGGAATGAAAAACTGTTTTTT.

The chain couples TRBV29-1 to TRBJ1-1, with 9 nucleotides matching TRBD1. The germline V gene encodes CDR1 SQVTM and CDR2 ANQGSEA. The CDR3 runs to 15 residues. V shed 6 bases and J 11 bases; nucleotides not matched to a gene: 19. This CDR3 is CSVNPIGTGTNRAFF. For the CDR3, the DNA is TGCAGCGTAAACCCGATCGGGACAGGGACAAATAGGGCTTTCTTT.